This is a list of T cell receptor beta chains from one sample in a study of cytomegalovirus exposure and HLA in healthy donors. Data came from immunoSEQ multiplex PCR; TCRdb stores just in-frame clones and leaves some out. The top ten hold 6% to 7.5% of the sample, which has approximately 150,000 clones, around 80% seen once. Sequenced sample: PBMCs. These receptors were collected from a man aged 25-45 years in good health and CMV-seropositive. Each CDR3 is given with its conserved first and last residue. Fields, in order: CDR3 protein, CDR3 DNA, clone size, D gene, J gene, V gene. The D gene is left open where the match is weak. Clone size is shown for a subset of rows, as once, few, many or a class of expanded clone.

CASSYSSGGARETQYF | TGTGCCAGCAGTTACAGTAGCGGGGGGGCCAGGGAGACCCAGTACTTC | NA | TRBD2 | TRBJ2-5 | TRBV6-6
CASSESSFGGSLDEQYF | TGCGCCAGCAGTGAGTCGTCTTTTGGGGGGAGTTTGGACGAGCAGTACTTC | NA | NA | TRBJ2-7 | TRBV10-2
CASSVQGAEQFF | TGTGCCAGCAGCGTACAGGGGGCTGAGCAGTTCTTC | NA | TRBD1 | TRBJ2-1 | TRBV9
CASSQERGPGDF | TGTGCCAGCAGTCAGGAGCGGGGGCCGGGAGACTTC | once | TRBD2 | TRBJ2-5 | TRBV7-9
CASSLRGPGANVLTF | TGTGCCAGTAGTCTCAGGGGGCCTGGGGCCAACGTCCTGACTTTC | NA | TRBD1 | TRBJ2-6 | TRBV19
CASSPYRQTYEQYF | TGTGCCAGCAGCCCCTACAGGCAAACCTACGAGCAGTACTTC | NA | NA | TRBJ2-7 | TRBV5-4
CASSWGRGGQETQYF | TGCGCCAGCAGCTGGGGGCGGGGGGGCCAAGAGACCCAGTACTTC | few | TRBD2 | TRBJ2-5 | TRBV5-1
CASSTGQGTDTQYF | TGCGCCAGCAGCACCGGACAGGGCACAGATACGCAGTATTTT | once | TRBD1 | TRBJ2-3 | TRBV5-1
CASSGDRASYGYTF | TGTGCCAGCAGTGGGGACAGGGCGTCCTATGGCTACACCTTC | NA | TRBD1 | TRBJ1-2 | TRBV27
CASSLGDRGSLAKNIQYF | TGTGCCAGCAGCTTAGGAGACAGGGGGTCACTAGCCAAAAACATTCAGTACTTC | NA | TRBD1 | TRBJ2-4 | TRBV7-9